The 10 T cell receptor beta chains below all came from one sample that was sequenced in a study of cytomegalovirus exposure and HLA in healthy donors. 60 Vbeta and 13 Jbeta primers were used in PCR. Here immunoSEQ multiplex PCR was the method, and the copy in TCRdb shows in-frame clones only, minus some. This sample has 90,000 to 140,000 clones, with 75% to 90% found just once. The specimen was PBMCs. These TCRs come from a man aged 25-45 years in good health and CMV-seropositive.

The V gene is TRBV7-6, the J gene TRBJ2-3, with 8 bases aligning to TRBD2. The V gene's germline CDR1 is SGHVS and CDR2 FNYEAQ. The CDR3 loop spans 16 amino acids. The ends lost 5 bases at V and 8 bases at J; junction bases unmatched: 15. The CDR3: CASSPFSAGGPGTQYF. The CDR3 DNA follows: TGTGCCAGCAGCCCTTTTAGCGCGGGGGGCCCAGGTACGCAGTATTTT.

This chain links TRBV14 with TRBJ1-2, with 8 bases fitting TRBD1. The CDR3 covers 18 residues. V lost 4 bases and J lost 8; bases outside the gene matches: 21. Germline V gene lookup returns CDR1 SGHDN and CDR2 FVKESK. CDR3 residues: CASSPSDRGLRPSSGYTF. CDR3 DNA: TGTGCCAGCAGCCCCTCCGACAGGGGATTGCGACCGTCCTCCGGCTACACCTTC.

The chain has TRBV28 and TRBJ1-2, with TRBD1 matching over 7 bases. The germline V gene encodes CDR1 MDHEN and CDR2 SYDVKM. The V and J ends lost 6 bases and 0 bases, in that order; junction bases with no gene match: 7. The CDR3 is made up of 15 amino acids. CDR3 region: CASSLIDRANYGYTF. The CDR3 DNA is TGTGCCAGCAGCCTTATAGACAGGGCTAACTATGGCTACACCTTC.

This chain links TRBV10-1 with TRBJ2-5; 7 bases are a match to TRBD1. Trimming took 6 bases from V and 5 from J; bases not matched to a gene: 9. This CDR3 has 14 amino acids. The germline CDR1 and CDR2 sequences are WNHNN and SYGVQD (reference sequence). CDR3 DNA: TGCGCCAGCAGAGTACCGGGACAGCGGGAGACCCAGTACTTC. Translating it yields CASRVPGQRETQYF.

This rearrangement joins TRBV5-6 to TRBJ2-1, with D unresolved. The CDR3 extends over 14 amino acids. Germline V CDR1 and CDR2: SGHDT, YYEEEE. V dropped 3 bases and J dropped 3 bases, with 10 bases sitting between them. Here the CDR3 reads CASSWASGYNEQFF. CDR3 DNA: TGTGCCAGCAGCTGGGCTTCAGGCTACAATGAGCAGTTCTTC.

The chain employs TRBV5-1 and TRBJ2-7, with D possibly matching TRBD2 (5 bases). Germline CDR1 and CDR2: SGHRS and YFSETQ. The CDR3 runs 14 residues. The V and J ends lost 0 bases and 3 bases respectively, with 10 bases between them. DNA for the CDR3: TGCGCCAGCAGCTTGGTGACGGGGAGCTACGAGCAGTACTTC. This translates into CASSLVTGSYEQYF.

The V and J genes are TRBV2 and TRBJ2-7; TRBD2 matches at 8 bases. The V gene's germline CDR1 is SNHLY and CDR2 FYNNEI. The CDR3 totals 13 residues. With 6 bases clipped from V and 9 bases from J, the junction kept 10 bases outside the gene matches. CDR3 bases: TGTGCCAGCAGATTTATCGGGGGGGAAAGGCAGTACTTC. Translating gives CASRFIGGERQYF. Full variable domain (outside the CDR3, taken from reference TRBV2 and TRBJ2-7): EPEVTQTPSHQVTQMGQEVILRCVPISNHLYFYWYRQILGQKVEFLVSFYNNEISEKSEIFDDQFSVERPDGSNFTLKIRSTKLEDSAMYFCASRFIGGERQYFGPGTRLTVT.

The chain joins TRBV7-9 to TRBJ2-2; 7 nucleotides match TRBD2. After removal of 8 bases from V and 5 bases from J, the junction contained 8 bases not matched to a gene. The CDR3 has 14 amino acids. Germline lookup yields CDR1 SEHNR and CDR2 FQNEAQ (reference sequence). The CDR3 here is CASGRGEVTGELFF. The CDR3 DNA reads TGTGCCAGCGGTCGGGGGGAGGTAACCGGGGAGCTGTTTTTT.

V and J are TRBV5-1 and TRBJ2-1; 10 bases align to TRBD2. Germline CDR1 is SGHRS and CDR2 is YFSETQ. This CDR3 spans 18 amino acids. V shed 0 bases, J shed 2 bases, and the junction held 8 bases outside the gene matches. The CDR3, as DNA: TGCGCCAGCAGCTTGGTAGCGGGGGGCACCCTCACCTACAATGAGCAGTTCTTC. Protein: CASSLVAGGTLTYNEQFF.

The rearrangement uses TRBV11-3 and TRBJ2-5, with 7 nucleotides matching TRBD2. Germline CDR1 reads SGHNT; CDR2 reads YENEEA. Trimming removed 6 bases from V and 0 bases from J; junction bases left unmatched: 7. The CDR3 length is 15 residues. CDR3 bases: TGTGCCAGCAGTCCAGGCGGGGGTAACCAAGAGACCCAGTACTTC. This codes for CASSPGGGNQETQYF.